This TCR beta chain was observed in a study of blood T cells in healthy people across ages. Whole-study findings and limits: Higher diversity and more naive CD4+ cells were features of long-lived donors, compared to aged donors.

The draw of peripheral blood yielded about 10 milliliters from each donor. Unmatched junction bases numbered 7, after V lost 4 bases and J lost 4 bases. Germline loops: CDR1 SGHNT, CDR2 YYREEE (reference sequence). This CDR3 has 15 amino acids. Sample-barcoded 5' priming and a J-beta primer mix drove a second PCR of about 6 to 12 cycles. TCRdb itself ran the 5' RACE reads through MiXCR, one entry per CDR3 protein. Seen here are around 1,900,000 distinct CDR3 sequences, about two fifths observed once, and the top ten hold more than 20%. This clonotype was detected a few times. Its cognate antigen is unknown.

Input material: blood. V is TRBV5-4 and J is TRBJ1-2; 10 bases align to TRBD1. The TCR originated in a human donor in good health. CDR3 protein: CASSPRTGGGYGYTF. CDR3 nucleotide sequence: TGTGCCAGCAGCCCGCGGACAGGGGGGGGCTATGGCTACACCTTC.